Below are 31 T cell receptor beta chains sequenced from a single sample in a study of T-cell reconstitution after alpha-beta-depleted transplantation in children. A TCRbeta library incorporating unique molecular identifiers was prepared. TCRdb itself ran the PCR reads through MiXCR, one entry per CDR3 protein. This sample has about 78,000 distinct CDR3 sequences; 13% to 15% occur once, and the top ten carry 25% to 30%. Here the sequenced sample was PBMCs, mostly from graft donor cells, taken 180 days after TCRalphabeta/CD19-depleted stem cell transplant. Receptors were obtained from a male patient between 2 and 10 years old who had a stem cell transplant for acute lymphoblastic leukemia, so the T cells may come from the graft donor.

This clonotype was found a few times. The V and J genes are TRBV5-1 and TRBJ1-2; maybe TRBD1 (6 bases). Looked up from germline, CDR1 is SGHRS and CDR2 is YFSETQ. With 4 bases removed from V and 5 bases from J, the gap between germline ends came to 18 bases. The CDR3 is 15 amino acids. The CDR3 loop reads CASSPQGSPLYGYTF. CDR3 DNA: TGCGCCAGCAGCCCGCAGGGGTCTCCTTTATATGGCTACACCTTC.

Concerning this clonotype: Germline is not matched at one junction end, which may reflect a read error. CDR3 region: CATSQALAGGHVVDTQYF. In nucleotides, the CDR3 is TGTGCCACCAGCCAAGCACTAGCGGGGGGGCATGTAGTGGATACGCAGTATTTT. The chain is built from TRBV3-1 and TRBJ2-3; 13 bases are a match to TRBD2. The CDR3 loop spans 18 amino acids. Germline CDR1 reads LGHDT; CDR2 reads YNNKEL (reference sequence).

The chain couples TRBV9 to TRBJ2-2; possibly TRBD2 for D (6 bases). Trimming cost V 0 bases and J 7 bases, with 10 bases left between them. CDR1 and CDR2 from the germline V gene are SGDLS and YYNGEE. The length of the CDR3 is 14 residues. The CDR3 nucleotides read TGTGCCAGCAGCGTAGGGGACTGGGGCGGGGAGCTGTTTTTT. It codes for CASSVGDWGGELFF.

This chain links TRBV15 with TRBJ2-1; 15 bases fit TRBD2. There are 15 residues in the CDR3. The V gene's germline CDR1 is LNHNV and CDR2 YYDKDF (reference sequence). V lost 4 bases, J lost 6 bases, and 1 base stayed unmatched. The DNA for the CDR3 is TGTGCCACCAGCAAGGGACTAGCGGGAGGCAATGAGCAGTTCTTC. Its translation is CATSKGLAGGNEQFF.

This chain uses TRBV21-1 with TRBJ2-2; the table's D gene call, TRBD1, was not cross checked with the DNA. TRBV21-1 is flagged as a pseudogene. The CDR3 spans 18 residues. CDR3 sequence: CASSKISQGSAYTGELFF. CDR3 sequence (DNA): TGTGCCAGCAGCAAAATATCACAGGGATCCGCGTACACCGGGGAGCTGTTTTTT.

This clonotype was detected a few times. This rearrangement joins TRBV10-3 to TRBJ1-5; 7 nucleotides match TRBD1. The CDR3 covers 15 residues. Germline V lookup: CDR1 ENHRY, CDR2 SYGVKD. V lost 0 bases and J lost 2; bases outside the gene matches: 1. CDR3 region: CAISESTGRNQPQHF. As DNA, the CDR3 is TGTGCCATCAGTGAGTCGACAGGGCGCAATCAGCCCCAGCATTTT.

Points on this clonotype: One base away lies a much larger clone, so this may be a sequencing read error. The CDR3 loop reads CASSITDTQYF. CDR3 bases: TGCGCCAGCAGCATCACAGATACGCAGTATTTT. The chain joins TRBV5-1 to TRBJ2-3; D is unresolved. The V end lost 4 bases, the J end lost 2 bases, and 2 bases lay between the germline ends. The CDR3 contains 11 residues. Germline V gene lookup returns CDR1 SGHRS and CDR2 YFSETQ. The full variable domain, in which reference TRBV5-1 and TRBJ2-3 provide the parts outside the CDR3, is KAGVTQTPRYLIKTRGQQVTLSCSPISGHRSVSWYQQTPGQGLQFLFEYFSETQRNKGNFPGRFSGRQFSNSRSEMNVSTLELGDSALYLCASSITDTQYFGPGTRLTVL.

A few counts support this clonotype. The chain has TRBV9 and TRBJ2-1, with TRBD2 matching 7 bases. This CDR3 has 19 amino acids. V shed 0 bases, J shed 4 bases, and the junction held 16 bases outside the gene matches. CDR1 and CDR2 from the germline V gene are SGDLS and YYNGEE. The CDR3 DNA reads TGTGCCAGCAGCGTAGGTTTGAGGGAGGGCCTCTTCGCTTACAATGAGCAGTTCTTC. Translated: CASSVGLREGLFAYNEQFF.

This clonotype was observed a few times. The chain is built from TRBV20-1 and TRBJ2-3, with 8 nucleotides matching TRBD2. The CDR3 extends over 17 amino acids. The J segment lost 4 bases and the V segment lost 0 bases, leaving 12 bases of the junction unmatched. Germline V lookup: CDR1 DFQATT, CDR2 SNEGSKA (reference sequence). In nucleotides, the CDR3 is TGCAGTGCTAGAGACAGGCGCAGCGGGAGAGGACCAGATACGCAGTATTTT. Encoded protein: CSARDRRSGRGPDTQYF.

The rearrangement links TRBV19 to TRBJ2-7, with 8 bases that match TRBD1. The CDR3 is made up of 15 amino acids. The germline gives CDR1 LNHDA, CDR2 SQIVND (reference sequence). V was clipped by 5 bases and J by 3 bases; unmatched bases: 9. Here the CDR3 reads CASSPQGAGLYEQYF. The CDR3, as DNA: TGTGCCAGTAGTCCCCAGGGGGCAGGGCTCTACGAGCAGTACTTC.

This clonotype was recorded a few times. V gene TRBV7-2 combines with J gene TRBJ1-5, with 9 nucleotides matching TRBD1. The trim removed 4 bases at V and 2 bases at J, leaving 6 bases unmatched. The CDR3 covers 16 residues. CDR1 and CDR2 from the germline V gene are SGHTA and FQGNSA. Written as DNA, the CDR3 is TGTGCCAGCAGCTACCGGACAGGGGCCGGCAATCAGCCCCAGCATTTT. Protein: CASSYRTGAGNQPQHF.

The J gene is TRBJ1-1, the V gene TRBV4-3, with D unresolved. V lost 4 bases, J lost 1 base, and 10 bases lay in between. The CDR3 covers 14 residues. Per the germline V gene, CDR1 is LGHNA and CDR2 is YSLEER. CDR3 in amino acids: CASSLLTQNTEAFF. The DNA for the CDR3 is TGCGCCAGCAGCCTCCTTACTCAGAACACTGAAGCTTTCTTT.

There are many counts of this clonotype. The chain is built from TRBV5-6 and TRBJ2-7; tentative D call: TRBD1 (6 bases). CDR1 and CDR2 (germline): SGHDT, YYEEEE. The ends were cut back, 0 bases at V and 6 bases at J, with 10 bases in the middle. This CDR3 region has 13 residues. In DNA, the CDR3 is TGTGCCAGCAGCTTGGTCAGGGGCCTCGAGCAGTACTTC. It specifies CASSLVRGLEQYF.

The CDR3 reads CASSLAGASGRGTYEQYF. CDR3 nucleotides: TGTGCCAGCAGCTTAGCCGGGGCTAGCGGGAGAGGAACATACGAGCAGTACTTC. The chain couples TRBV7-8 to TRBJ2-7, with 10 bases lining up with TRBD2. The CDR3 totals 18 residues. Germline V gene data show CDR1 as SGHVS and CDR2 as FQNEAQ. V lost 0 bases, J lost 4 bases, and 12 bases stayed unmatched.

This clonotype appeared a few times. The genes are TRBV27 and TRBJ1-6, with D tentatively TRBD1 (5 bases). The V gene's germline CDR1 is MNHEY and CDR2 SMNVEV (reference sequence). V was pared by 7 bases and J by 10 bases, with 17 bases between. This CDR3 contains 14 residues. The CDR3 DNA is TGTGCCAGCACCCTCTCAGGGTTTGGATCACCCCTCCACTTT. Translating it yields CASTLSGFGSPLHF.

This clonotype was counted between two and nine times. The J gene is TRBJ2-7, the V gene TRBV7-2; D remains ambiguous. Deletions cut 5 bases from V and 0 bases from J, with 11 bases between. The CDR3 has 14 residues. Germline V gene lookup returns CDR1 SGHTA and CDR2 FQGNSA. CDR3 sequence (DNA): TGTGCCAGCAGCCGAGCGCGCGGCTCCTACGAGCAGTACTTC. Amino acids: CASSRARGSYEQYF.

This clonotype came up a few times. The chain combines TRBV20-1 with TRBJ2-5; the match to TRBD1 covers 7 bases. From germline, CDR1 is DFQATT and CDR2 SNEGSKA (reference sequence). There are 15 residues in the CDR3. The V and J ends lost 1 base and 3 bases, in that order; junction bases with no gene match: 8. The DNA for the CDR3 is TGCAGTGCTAGAGGAAAAAGGGGGCGGGAAGAGACCCAGTACTTC. It specifies CSARGKRGREETQYF.

This clonotype was seen only a few times. CDR3 in amino acids: CASSVAGDTGELFF. The CDR3 DNA sequence: TGTGCCAGCAGCGTAGCAGGGGACACCGGGGAGCTGTTTTTT. The V and J genes are TRBV9 and TRBJ2-2; a possible D gene is TRBD1 (6 bases). Looked up from germline, CDR1 is SGDLS and CDR2 is YYNGEE. The V end was cut by 0 bases, the J end by 3 bases, with 6 bases between. There are 14 residues in the CDR3.

This chain joins TRBV7-2 and TRBJ1-2; no firm D call. Germline V gene sequence: CDR1 SGHTA, CDR2 FQGNSA. This CDR3 spans 14 amino acids. V dropped 3 bases and J dropped 4 bases, with 12 bases sitting between them. The CDR3 coding sequence is TGTGCCAGCAGCTTCAGTGGGCAGGTCTATGGCTACACCTTC. It is translated as CASSFSGQVYGYTF.

This clonotype showed up just a few times. The chain recombines TRBV11-2 with TRBJ2-3; no definite D call. Trimming took off 0 bases at V and 0 bases at J, with 7 bases between the two ends. In germline, CDR1 is SGHAT, CDR2 FQNNGV. The CDR3 is 15 amino acids. The CDR3, as DNA: TGTGCCAGCAGCTTAGACCCCTTTAGCACAGATACGCAGTATTTT. As protein: CASSLDPFSTDTQYF. Combining the CDR3 with reference TRBV11-2 and TRBJ2-3 gives the whole variable domain EAGVAQSPRYKIIEKRQSVAFWCNPISGHATLYWYQQILGQGPKLLIQFQNNGVVDDSQLPKDRFSAERLKGVDSTLKIQPAKLEDSAVYLCASSLDPFSTDTQYFGPGTRLTVL.

The V gene is TRBV12-3 or TRBV12-4, the J gene TRBJ1-1; a weak D match, TRBD1 (5 bases). The CDR3 spans 14 residues. Trimming took 3 bases from V and 5 from J, leaving 13 bases between them. The CDR3 loop is CASSFYRIETEAFF. CDR3 nucleotides: TGTGCCAGCAGTTTCTACAGGATAGAAACTGAAGCTTTCTTT.

This clonotype was detected a few times. At one boundary the junction diverges from the germline segment, which might be a read error. V and J are TRBV12-3 or TRBV12-4 and TRBJ2-1; maybe TRBD1 (6 bases). The CDR3 extends over 11 amino acids. CDR3 DNA sequence: TGTGCCAGCAGGTCTTACAGGGAGCTGTTCTTC. It specifies CASRSYRELFF.

The chain links TRBV29-1 to TRBJ2-7; D perhaps matches TRBD2 (5 bases). The ends were cut back, 2 bases at V and 2 bases at J, with 13 bases in the middle. The CDR3 covers 14 residues. Germline V gene data show CDR1 as SQVTM and CDR2 as ANQGSEA. The DNA of the CDR3 is TGCAGCGTTGAAATCAACGGAGGCGCCTACGAGCAGTACTTC. As protein: CSVEINGGAYEQYF.

This clonotype showed up just a few times. The V call is TRBV7-9, the J call TRBJ2-7, with 12 bases identical to TRBD2. This CDR3 region has 17 residues. Trimming removed 1 base from V and 2 bases from J; junction bases left unmatched: 6. Germline-derived CDR1 and CDR2 are SEHNR and FQNEAQ (reference sequence). CDR3 amino acids: CASSLGLAGDPTYEQYF. DNA of the CDR3: TGTGCCAGCAGCTTAGGACTAGCGGGGGACCCAACCTACGAGCAGTACTTC.

This clonotype was found a few times. V is TRBV7-2 and J is TRBJ2-6; D is unresolved. Germline lookup yields CDR1 SGHTA and CDR2 FQGNSA. The CDR3 consists of 15 residues. Trimming took 5 bases from V and 2 from J, leaving 10 bases between them. The CDR3 DNA follows: TGTGCCAGCAGCCCCTGGAACCCTGGGGCCAACGTCCTGACTTTC. Translating gives CASSPWNPGANVLTF.

There are many counts of this clonotype. This chain links TRBV20-1 with TRBJ2-7; D is unclear. Germline CDR1 DFQATT, CDR2 SNEGSKA (reference sequence). Between the trimmed V and J ends, which lost 6 bases and 4 bases, there was a span of 13 bases. The CDR3 has 12 amino acids. Here the CDR3 reads CSARRAVYEQYF. Written as DNA, the CDR3 is TGCAGTGCCCGACGGGCGGTTTACGAGCAGTACTTC.

The CDR3 protein is CASSGTGGRRRTEAFF. CDR3 in DNA: TGTGCCAGCAGTGGGACAGGGGGCAGGAGGAGGACTGAAGCTTTCTTT. The chain is built from TRBV6-2 or TRBV6-3 and TRBJ1-1; TRBD1 aligns across 12 bases. Trimming cost V 5 bases and J 5 bases; bases outside gene matches: 9. Germline V CDR1 and CDR2: MNHEY, SVGEGT. This CDR3 spans 16 amino acids.

This clonotype was found many times. The chain combines TRBV12-3 or TRBV12-4 with TRBJ1-2, with a possible D match to TRBD1 (6 bases). V shed 6 bases and J shed 1 base, with 12 bases lying between them. This CDR3 spans 14 amino acids. CDR3 coding DNA: TGTGCCAGCAGACCCGGGACACTTAACTATGGCTACACCTTC. It codes for CASRPGTLNYGYTF.

The chain is built from TRBV5-1 and TRBJ2-1; 11 nucleotides align to TRBD2. In germline, CDR1 is SGHRS, CDR2 YFSETQ. CDR3 length: 15 residues. V shed 2 bases, J shed 9 bases, and the junction held 7 bases outside the gene matches. CDR3 bases: TGCGCCAGCAGCTTAGAGGGCCTAGCGGGAGGTGAGCAGTTCTTC. Protein sequence: CASSLEGLAGGEQFF.

This clonotype came up a few times. The gene calls are TRBV28 and TRBJ2-7, with no clear D. With 5 bases removed from V and 2 bases from J, the gap between germline ends came to 7 bases. Germline CDR1 and CDR2: MDHEN and SYDVKM. The CDR3 is 12 amino acids. CDR3 loop: CASSTRPYEQYF. The CDR3 bases are TGTGCCAGCAGTACGAGGCCCTACGAGCAGTACTTC. Using reference TRBV28 and TRBJ2-7 for the parts outside the CDR3, the full variable domain is DVKVTQSSRYLVKRTGEKVFLECVQDMDHENMFWYRQDPGLGLRLIYFSYDVKMKEKGDIPEGYSVSREKKERFSLILESASTNQTSMYLCASSTRPYEQYFGPGTRLTVT.

There are a few counts of this clonotype. The J gene is TRBJ2-3, the V gene TRBV27, with 8 bases fitting TRBD2. The J segment lost 5 bases and the V segment lost 5 bases, leaving 12 bases of the junction unmatched. Germline V gives CDR1 MNHEY, CDR2 SMNVEV (reference sequence). There are 16 residues in the CDR3. As DNA, the CDR3 is TGTGCCAGCAGTCCCCGAAGGCTAGCGGGCCGAGATACGCAGTATTTT. Its protein is CASSPRRLAGRDTQYF.